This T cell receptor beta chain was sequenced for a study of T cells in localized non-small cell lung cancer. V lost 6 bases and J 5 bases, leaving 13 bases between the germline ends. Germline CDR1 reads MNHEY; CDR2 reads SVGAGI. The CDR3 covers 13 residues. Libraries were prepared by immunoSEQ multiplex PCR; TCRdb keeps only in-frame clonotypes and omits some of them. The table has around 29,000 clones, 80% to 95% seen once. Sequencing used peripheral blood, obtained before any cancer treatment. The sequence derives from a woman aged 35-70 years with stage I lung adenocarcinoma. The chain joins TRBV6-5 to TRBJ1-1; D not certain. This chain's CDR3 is CASSKDHSTEAFF. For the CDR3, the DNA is TGTGCCAGCAGCAAGGACCACAGTACTGAAGCTTTCTTT.